This T cell receptor (beta chain) was sequenced for a study of T cell responses to AZD1222 COVID-19 vaccine. General study findings and limits: The reported proportion of spike-specific TCRs targeting unmutated variant regions was nearly half. Clonal diversity was possibly underestimated; the donors were predominantly white British and more often female. Repertoires in all cases were sampled only once the peak T cell response had passed.

The table came from immunoSEQ multiplex PCR; TCRdb's copy has only in-frame clones and leaves some out. This sample has about 150,000 clones; approximately 91% occur once, and the top ten carry roughly 1.2%. Details on this clone: Its antigen is currently unknown.

This CDR3 comprises 14 residues. J gave up 13 bases and V 5 bases, and 10 bases lay outside the gene matches. Germline V CDR1 and CDR2: SGHNT, YENEEA. This receptor was taken from an adult who received the AZD1222 COVID-19 vaccine. The chain couples TRBV11-3 to TRBJ2-1; TRBD2 agrees at 11 bases. The specimen was peripheral blood, collected 28 days after the second AZD1222 dose. As DNA, the CDR3 is TGTGCCAGCAGCCCCGGGGGTAGCGGGGGGGCACAGTTCTTC. Its translation: CASSPGGSGGAQFF.